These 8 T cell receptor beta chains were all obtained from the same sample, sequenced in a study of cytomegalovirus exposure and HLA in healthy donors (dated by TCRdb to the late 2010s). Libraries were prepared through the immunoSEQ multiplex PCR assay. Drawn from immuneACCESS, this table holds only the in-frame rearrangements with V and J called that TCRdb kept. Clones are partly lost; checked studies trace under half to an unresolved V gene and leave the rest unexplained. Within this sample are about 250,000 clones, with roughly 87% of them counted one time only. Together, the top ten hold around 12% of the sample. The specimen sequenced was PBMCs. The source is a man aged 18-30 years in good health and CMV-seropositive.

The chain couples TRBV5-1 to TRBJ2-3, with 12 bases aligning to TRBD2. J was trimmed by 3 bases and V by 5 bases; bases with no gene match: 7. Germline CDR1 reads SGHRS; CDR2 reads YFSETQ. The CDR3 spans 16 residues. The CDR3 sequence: CASRRLAGASTDTQYF. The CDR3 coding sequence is TGCGCCAGCAGACGACTAGCGGGAGCTTCAACAGATACGCAGTATTTT.

The chain's CDR3 is CSVGAGGGTFF. In DNA, the CDR3 is TGCAGCGTTGGGGCGGGAGGCGGGACGTTCTTC. This chain connects TRBV29-1 to TRBJ2-1; 8 bases agree with TRBD2. Trimming at V came to 4 bases and at J to 15 bases, leaving 8 bases not matched to a gene. This CDR3 has 11 residues. Germline-derived CDR1 and CDR2 are SQVTM and ANQGSEA.

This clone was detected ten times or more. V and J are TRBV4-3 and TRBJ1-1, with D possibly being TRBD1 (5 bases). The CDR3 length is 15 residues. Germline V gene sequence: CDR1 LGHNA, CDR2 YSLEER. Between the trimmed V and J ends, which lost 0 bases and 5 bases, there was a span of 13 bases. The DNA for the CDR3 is TGCGCCAGCAGCCAAGAACGGGGGGTCAAGACTGAAGCTTTCTTT. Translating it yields CASSQERGVKTEAFF.

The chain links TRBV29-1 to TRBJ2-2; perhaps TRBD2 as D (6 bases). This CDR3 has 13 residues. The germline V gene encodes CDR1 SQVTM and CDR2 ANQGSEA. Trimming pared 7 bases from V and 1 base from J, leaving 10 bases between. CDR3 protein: CSGSGMNTGELFF. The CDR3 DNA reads TGCAGCGGTAGCGGAATGAACACCGGGGAGCTGTTTTTT.

The CDR3 sequence: CASSETSSGSYNEQFF. CDR3 nucleotide sequence: TGTGCCAGCAGTGAAACCTCTAGCGGGAGTTACAATGAGCAGTTCTTC. V usage is TRBV6-1 and J usage is TRBJ2-1; 10 nucleotides align to TRBD2. The CDR3 has 16 residues. Germline CDR1 reads MNHNS; CDR2 reads SASEGT. The ends lost 2 bases at V and 4 bases at J; junction bases unmatched: 5.

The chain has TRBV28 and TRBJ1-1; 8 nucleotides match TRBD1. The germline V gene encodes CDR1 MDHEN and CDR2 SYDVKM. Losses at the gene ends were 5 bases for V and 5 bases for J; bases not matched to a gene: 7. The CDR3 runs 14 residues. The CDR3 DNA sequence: TGTGCCAGCAGTCCACCTAACAGGGGGACTGAAGCTTTCTTT. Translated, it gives CASSPPNRGTEAFF.

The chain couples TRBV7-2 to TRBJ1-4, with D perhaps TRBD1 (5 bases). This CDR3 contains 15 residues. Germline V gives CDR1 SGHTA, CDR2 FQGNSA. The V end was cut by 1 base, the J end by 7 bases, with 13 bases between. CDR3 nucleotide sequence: TGTGCCAGCAGCTTAGTAGGACACATGAGTGAAAAACTGTTTTTT. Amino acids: CASSLVGHMSEKLFF.

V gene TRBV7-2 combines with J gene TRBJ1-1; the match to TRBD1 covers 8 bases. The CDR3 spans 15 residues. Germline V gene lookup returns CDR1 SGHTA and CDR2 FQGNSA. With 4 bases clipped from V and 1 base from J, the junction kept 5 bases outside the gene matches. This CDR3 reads CASSSHRGWNTEAFF. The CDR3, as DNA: TGTGCCAGCAGCTCCCACAGGGGGTGGAACACTGAAGCTTTCTTT.